The clone carrying this TCR beta chain occurred once. In the original processing: Amplification from reference gene primers served as the basis for estimated nucleated cell counts. Clones were read by immunoSEQ multiplex PCR, and TCRdb kept only the in-frame ones, dropping some. Clone size and the V and J calls come from that table; the DNA yielded D and trimming. The sample lists a few hundred thousand clones; about 91% were seen once. This sample was taken from a study of blood T cell repertoires in COVID-19. The overall study: COVID-19 samples, acute and convalescent, were from the United States, Italy and Spain.

This receptor was taken from a human donor in a cohort exposed to, infected with or recovered from COVID-19 (not recorded which). The donor label of this sample is uncertain. Sequences were obtained from PBMCs or T cells enriched from blood (not recorded which).

The CDR3 loop reads CASSSEQGGGGNTIYF. As DNA, the CDR3 is TGTGCCAGCAGTTCCGAACAGGGCGGAGGTGGAAACACCATATATTTT. The chain is built from TRBV6-5 and TRBJ1-3; weak D call: TRBD1 (6 bases). V lost 4 bases and J 3 bases, leaving 16 bases between the germline ends. Germline V gene data show CDR1 as MNHEY and CDR2 as SVGAGI. This CDR3 has 16 residues.